The text below deals with one T cell receptor (beta chain). The data were taken from a study of blood T cell repertoires in COVID-19. Turning to the study itself: Researchers got acute and convalescent COVID-19 samples from the United States, Italy and Spain.

Methods used by the authors: Amplified reference gene primers provided the basis for estimating nucleated cell counts. Clones were read by immunoSEQ multiplex PCR, and TCRdb kept only the in-frame ones, dropping some. For V, J and clone size, that table is used; D and trimming come from the DNA. The profile shows about 350,000 clones, about 92% of them singletons. This receptor was obtained from a woman aged 55 to 70 with COVID-19, enrolled during active disease. The sample consisted of peripheral blood.

CDR3 DNA sequence: TGTGCCAGCAAGCGCAGCAGCATCACTGAAGCTTTCTTT. This gives the protein CASKRSSITEAFF. J is TRBJ1-1 and V is TRBV6-5; D not certain. This CDR3 has 13 amino acids. The germline V gene encodes CDR1 MNHEY and CDR2 SVGAGI. V was shortened by 7 bases and J by 4 bases, with 13 bases between the two germline ends.